The 18 T cell receptor beta chains below come from one sample, sequenced in a study of blood T cell repertoires in COVID-19. Produced via immunoSEQ multiplex PCR; TCRdb's table is partial and in-frame only. This sample yields roughly 340,000 clones, of which 87% are seen a single time; about 6.9% belongs to the top ten. The sequenced material came from peripheral blood. The receptors were gathered from a woman between 50 and 59 years old with COVID-19, enrolled during active disease.

The V gene is TRBV6-5, the J gene TRBJ2-7; D perhaps matches TRBD1 (6 bases). The germline gives CDR1 MNHEY, CDR2 SVGAGI. Trimming took off 5 bases at V and 2 bases at J, with 13 bases between the two ends. The CDR3 consists of 14 residues. Here the CDR3 reads CASSNRDTTYEQYF. In DNA, the CDR3 is TGTGCCAGCAGTAACCGGGACACCACCTACGAGCAGTACTTC.

This clone was detected only once. This chain connects TRBV6-5 to TRBJ1-2, with D possibly TRBD1 on 6 matching bases. Trimming shortened V by 5 bases and J by 3 bases, and 16 bases separated the two germline ends. The CDR3 has 15 amino acids. Germline lookup yields CDR1 MNHEY and CDR2 SVGAGI. The CDR3 region is CASSTQGRGDYGYTF. CDR3 nucleotides: TGTGCCAGCAGTACACAGGGTCGGGGGGACTATGGCTACACCTTC.

The chain carries TRBV6-2 or TRBV6-3 and TRBJ1-1; D gene ambiguous. V was cut by 2 bases and J by 6 bases, with 22 bases left in between. Germline V gene data show CDR1 as MNHEY and CDR2 as SVGEGT. The CDR3 extends over 17 amino acids. The CDR3 nucleotides are TGTGCCAGCAGTTACGGCGGGCATTTCTTTAAGGAGGCTGAAGCTTTCTTT. Its protein product is CASSYGGHFFKEAEAFF.

V and J are TRBV2 and TRBJ1-2; 10 nucleotides agree with TRBD1. The germline V gene has CDR1 SNHLY and CDR2 FYNNEI. J was trimmed by 4 bases and V by 4 bases; bases with no gene match: 3. There are 14 residues in the CDR3. Written as DNA, the CDR3 is TGTGCCAGCAGTGTGACAGGGGGCACCTATGGCTACACCTTC. Amino acid sequence: CASSVTGGTYGYTF.

This clone appeared a single time. This chain connects TRBV6-5 to TRBJ2-2; 8 positions agree with TRBD2. The CDR3 consists of 13 residues. Trimming cost V 6 bases and J 4 bases; bases outside gene matches: 1. Germline-derived CDR1 and CDR2 are MNHEY and SVGAGI. CDR3 nucleotides: TGTGCCAGCAGGGCGGGAGGCACCGGGGAGCTGTTTTTT. This gives the protein CASRAGGTGELFF.

This chain joins TRBV5-4 and TRBJ2-5; no firm D call. The V end lost 3 bases, the J end lost 2 bases, and 14 bases lay between the germline ends. Per germline, CDR1 SGHNT and CDR2 YYREEE (reference sequence). This CDR3 comprises 15 residues. CDR3 residues: CASSSPKATQETQYF. CDR3 in DNA: TGTGCCAGCAGCTCCCCTAAAGCGACTCAAGAGACCCAGTACTTC. Complete variable domain (other parts from reference TRBV5-4 and TRBJ2-5): ETGVTQSPTHLIKTRGQQVTLRCSSQSGHNTVSWYQQALGQGPQFIFQYYREEENGRGNFPPRFSGLQFPNYSSELNVNALELDDSALYLCASSSPKATQETQYFGPGTRLLVL.

V and J are TRBV19 and TRBJ2-7; 9 bases are a match to TRBD2. The CDR3 length is 18 residues. From germline, CDR1 is LNHDA and CDR2 SQIVND (reference sequence). With V trimmed by 2 bases and J by 2 bases, 13 bases remained unmatched. CDR3 region: CASSIYLSTSGVAYEQYF. In DNA, the CDR3 is TGTGCCAGTAGTATATACTTATCGACTAGCGGAGTTGCCTACGAGCAGTACTTC.

The chain has TRBV6-2 or TRBV6-3 and TRBJ1-1; 8 bases are shared with TRBD1. CDR3 length equals 14 residues. Trimming removed 6 bases from V and 4 bases from J; junction bases left unmatched: 7. CDR1 MNHEY and CDR2 SVGEGT come from the germline V gene. Here the CDR3 DNA reads TGTGCCAGCAGCGCCGCGACAGGGGTCACTGAAGCTTTCTTT. Translating it yields CASSAATGVTEAFF.

The chain recombines TRBV30 with TRBJ1-1; the match to TRBD1 covers 8 bases. The V segment lost 4 bases and the J segment 5 bases; nucleotides outside the gene matches: 12. The CDR3 sequence is 15 residues long. Germline V gene data show CDR1 as GTSNPN and CDR2 as SVGIG (reference sequence). CDR3 coding DNA: TGTGCCTGGACGAAGGACAGGGCAATGGGGACTGAAGCTTTCTTT. It codes for CAWTKDRAMGTEAFF.

This sequence joins TRBV3-1 (or the pseudogene TRBV3-2) and TRBJ2-7, with D uncertain. The CDR3 extends over 12 amino acids. The V gene's germline CDR1 is LGHDT and CDR2 YNNKEL (reference sequence). Trimming cost V 3 bases and J 3 bases, with 6 bases left between them. The CDR3, as DNA: TGTGCCAGCAGCCAGGTCAGCTACGAGCAGTACTTC. As protein: CASSQVSYEQYF.

The chain combines TRBV15 with TRBJ1-2; 9 bases line up with TRBD1. The J segment lost 8 bases and the V segment lost 9 bases, leaving 16 bases of the junction unmatched. The CDR3 length is 15 residues. The germline CDR1 and CDR2 sequences are LNHNV and YYDKDF (reference sequence). CDR3 sequence reads: CATAPRDRVVVGYTF. The CDR3 DNA follows: TGTGCCACGGCCCCTCGGGACAGGGTAGTAGTGGGCTACACCTTC.

The chain is built from TRBV5-8 and TRBJ2-1, with 9 bases fitting TRBD2. V shed 10 bases and J 5 bases; nucleotides not matched to a gene: 7. The V gene's germline CDR1 is SGHTS and CDR2 YDEGEE. The CDR3 has 13 residues. The CDR3 nucleotides are TGTGCCGGTAGCGGGAGTGGGGACAATGAGCAGTTCTTC. It codes for CAGSGSGDNEQFF.

V gene TRBV7-9 combines with J gene TRBJ2-1; D is possibly TRBD2 (5 bases). The CDR3 has 17 amino acids. Germline V gene data show CDR1 as SEHNR and CDR2 as FQNEAQ (reference sequence). Trimming pared 6 bases from V and 9 bases from J, leaving 27 bases between. CDR3 bases: TGTGCCAGCAGTAACTTGCCGGGAAGAGGGTCGCCCAGTGAGCAGTTCTTC. Its protein is CASSNLPGRGSPSEQFF.

The chain joins TRBV7-2 to TRBJ2-7; the match to TRBD2 covers 8 bases. Germline CDR1 reads SGHTA; CDR2 reads FQGNSA. This CDR3 region has 14 residues. Trimming removed 2 bases from V and 5 bases from J; junction bases left unmatched: 5. CDR3 nucleotide sequence: TGTGCCAGCAGCTTAAGCGGGAGTCTGAACGAGCAGTACTTC. This gives the protein CASSLSGSLNEQYF. Full variable domain (rest looked up from reference TRBV7-2 and TRBJ2-7): GAGVSQSPSNKVTEKGKDVELRCDPISGHTALYWYRQSLGQGLEFLIYFQGNSAPDKSGLPSDRFSAERTGGSVSTLTIQRTQQEDSAVYLCASSLSGSLNEQYFGPGTRLTVT.

The gene calls are TRBV11-2 and TRBJ2-7; possibly TRBD1 for D (5 bases). Trimming shortened V by 2 bases and J by 4 bases, and 6 bases separated the two germline ends. The germline CDR1 and CDR2 sequences are SGHAT and FQNNGV. The CDR3 is made up of 12 amino acids. The chain's CDR3 is CASSLQGYEQYF. CDR3 nucleotides: TGTGCCAGCAGCTTACAGGGTTACGAGCAGTACTTC.

This chain links TRBV4-1 with TRBJ2-1; 9 nucleotides align to TRBD2. This CDR3 comprises 14 residues. Germline values: CDR1 MGHRA, CDR2 YSYEKL. V shed 5 bases, J shed 7 bases, and the junction held 6 bases outside the gene matches. CDR3 in DNA: TGCGCCAGCAGCTTAGCGGGAGCGGGGAATGAGCAGTTCTTC. It is translated as CASSLAGAGNEQFF.

This chain links TRBV5-6 with TRBJ1-3; D unresolved. Trimming took off 1 base at V and 0 bases at J, with 8 bases between the two ends. Per germline, CDR1 SGHDT and CDR2 YYEEEE. The CDR3 is 15 amino acids. This CDR3 reads CASSLFSLSGNTIYF. In DNA form, the CDR3 reads TGTGCCAGCAGCTTGTTCTCCCTCTCTGGAAACACCATATATTTT.

This clone was seen once. This rearrangement joins TRBV15 to TRBJ2-1; D may be TRBD1 (5 bases). Germline CDR1 is LNHNV and CDR2 is YYDKDF (reference sequence). V was cut by 3 bases and J by 4 bases, with 16 bases left in between. The CDR3 sequence is 16 residues long. As DNA, the CDR3 is TGTGCCACCAGCAGCTCTCGGACAAGTGGATACAATGAGCAGTTCTTC. Encoded protein: CATSSSRTSGYNEQFF.